This passage covers 27 T cell receptor beta chains from one sample sequenced in a study of T cell responses to AZD1222 COVID-19 vaccine. Assay used: immunoSEQ multiplex PCR; TCRdb lists only in-frame clones, some missing. Of around 99,000 clones listed, approximately 94% are singletons. Sequencing used peripheral blood, obtained on day 0 of AZD1222 vaccination. The origin of the receptors is an adult in good health.

The rearrangement uses TRBV4-1 and TRBJ2-7; perhaps TRBD2 as D (6 bases). Germline V CDR1 and CDR2: MGHRA, YSYEKL. This CDR3 contains 12 residues. Trimming took off 4 bases at V and 6 bases at J, with 10 bases between the two ends. DNA for the CDR3: TGCGCCAGCAGCCGTGTGGGGGGCGAGCAGTACTTC. Protein sequence: CASSRVGGEQYF.

The chain joins TRBV7-3 to TRBJ1-1, with 7 bases fitting TRBD1. Germline trimming cut 2 bases from V and 4 bases from J; bases unmatched to any gene: 4. The CDR3 runs 14 residues. Germline values: CDR1 SGHTA, CDR2 FQGTGA. In DNA form, the CDR3 reads TGTGCCAGCAGCTTAGACAGGGATGGCACTGAAGCTTTCTTT. It codes for CASSLDRDGTEAFF.

V is TRBV5-6 and J is TRBJ1-5; D might be TRBD1 (6 bases). The germline V gene has CDR1 SGHDT and CDR2 YYEEEE. This CDR3 has 17 residues. The V and J ends lost 1 base and 2 bases respectively, with 16 bases between them. As DNA, the CDR3 is TGTGCCAGCAGCTTGAGCAGTGCAGGGGTCGGCAATCAGCCCCAGCATTTT. Translation gives CASSLSSAGVGNQPQHF.

V and J are TRBV10-3 and TRBJ2-1; D unresolved. There are 15 residues in the CDR3. V was pared by 0 bases and J by 0 bases, with 6 bases between. Looked up from germline, CDR1 is ENHRY and CDR2 is SYGVKD. The CDR3 DNA is TGTGCCATCAGTGAGTCGAGCGTCTCCTACAATGAGCAGTTCTTC. Protein: CAISESSVSYNEQFF.

CDR3 loop: CASSEAGTAVVRGYTF. CDR3 bases: TGTGCCAGCAGTGAAGCCGGGACGGCGGTCGTCAGAGGCTACACCTTC. The chain is built from TRBV6-1 and TRBJ1-2, with a tentative D call TRBD1 (5 bases). The CDR3 runs to 16 residues. Germline V gene sequence: CDR1 MNHNS, CDR2 SASEGT. V lost 0 bases to trimming and J lost 8 bases, with 19 bases between them.

The chain combines TRBV9 with TRBJ2-2; 7 nucleotides agree with TRBD1. This CDR3 spans 15 amino acids. Trimming took 4 bases from V and 5 from J; bases not matched to a gene: 8. Germline CDR1 and CDR2: SGDLS and YYNGEE. CDR3: CASSQTGRWTGELFF. The CDR3 DNA reads as TGTGCCAGCAGCCAGACAGGGCGATGGACCGGGGAGCTGTTTTTT.

V and J are TRBV9 and TRBJ2-3, with TRBD2 as a possible D gene (6 bases). V shed 0 bases and J shed 0 bases, with 11 bases lying between them. The CDR3 contains 16 residues. CDR1 is SGDLS, CDR2 YYNGEE, per germline. The chain's CDR3 is CASSVGIAESTDTQYF. The DNA of the CDR3 is TGTGCCAGCAGCGTAGGGATAGCGGAAAGCACAGATACGCAGTATTTT. Drawing the rest from reference TRBV9 and TRBJ2-3, the complete variable domain is DSGVTQTPKHLITATGQRVTLRCSPRSGDLSVYWYQQSLDQGLQFLIQYYNGEERAKGNILERFSAQQFPDLHSELNLSSLELGDSALYFCASSVGIAESTDTQYFGPGTRLTVL.

V gene TRBV7-2 combines with J gene TRBJ2-1, with 10 bases fitting TRBD2. V was clipped by 5 bases and J by 16 bases; unmatched bases: 11. CDR1 SGHTA and CDR2 FQGNSA come from the germline V gene. CDR3 length: 13 residues. This CDR3 reads CASSPKAGGSQFF. The CDR3 DNA sequence: TGTGCCAGCAGCCCTAAAGCGGGGGGGTCGCAATTCTTC. The full variable domain, rest sourced from reference TRBV7-2 and TRBJ2-1, is GAGVSQSPSNKVTEKGKDVELRCDPISGHTALYWYRQSLGQGLEFLIYFQGNSAPDKSGLPSDRFSAERTGGSVSTLTIQRTQQEDSAVYLCASSPKAGGSQFFGPGTRLTVL.

V and J are TRBV5-4 and TRBJ2-5, with a tentative D call TRBD1 (6 bases). CDR3 size: 15 residues. CDR1 and CDR2 (germline): SGHNT, YYREEE (reference sequence). Trimming removed 0 bases from V and 3 bases from J, with 12 bases in between. The CDR3 bases are TGTGCCAGCAGCTTGGTATCGGGACATGAAGAGACCCAGTACTTC. It yields the protein CASSLVSGHEETQYF.

This clone was detected only a few times. Its ends do not fully match the called genes, so a read error is possible. CDR3 bases: TGCGCCAGCTCCCCGACGCGGCAGATGAACGCCGGGGAGCTGTTTTTT. Protein: CASSPTRQMNAGELFF. The V call is TRBV4-3, the J call TRBJ2-2; D remains ambiguous. The CDR3 covers 16 residues. CDR1 and CDR2 (germline): LGHNA, YSLEER.

The rearrangement joins TRBV5-1 to TRBJ2-1; TRBD2 aligns across 11 bases. This CDR3 spans 16 amino acids. V shed 4 bases and J 4 bases; nucleotides not matched to a gene: 7. CDR1 is SGHRS, CDR2 YFSETQ, per germline. Written as DNA, the CDR3 is TGCGCCAGCAGCGCCTTAGCGGGAGGGACGTACAATGAGCAGTTCTTC. Its translation: CASSALAGGTYNEQFF.

This clone was picked up one time. The genes are TRBV4-1 and TRBJ2-5; maybe TRBD2 (6 bases). Germline assignment: CDR1 MGHRA and CDR2 YSYEKL. The CDR3 is 15 residues long. V lost 0 bases and J 3 bases, leaving 11 bases between the germline ends. The DNA for the CDR3 is TGCGCCAGCAGCCAAGATGATGGAGGGGAAGAGACCCAGTACTTC. It codes for CASSQDDGGEETQYF.

CDR3 residues: CASSYSPGQGARGYTF. The DNA for the CDR3 is TGTGCCAGCAGTTACTCTCCGGGACAGGGGGCGCGGGGCTACACCTTC. The chain recombines TRBV6-5 with TRBJ1-2; 12 bases are shared with TRBD1. The germline V gene has CDR1 MNHEY and CDR2 SVGAGI. The CDR3 sequence is 16 residues long. Trimming took 0 bases from V and 8 from J; bases not matched to a gene: 7.

V usage is TRBV14 and J usage is TRBJ2-2; 9 positions match TRBD2. The V gene's germline CDR1 is SGHDN and CDR2 FVKESK. The CDR3 contains 18 residues. J gave up 3 bases and V 0 bases, and 8 bases lay outside the gene matches. Here the CDR3 reads CASSQDLGGRAYTGELFF. CDR3 in DNA: TGTGCCAGCAGCCAAGATCTTGGCGGGAGGGCCTACACCGGGGAGCTGTTTTTT.

This clone showed up just once. The CDR3 DNA is TGTGCCAGCAGGCTGACAGCCCTAGCTAATGAAAAACTGTTTTTT. It yields the protein CASRLTALANEKLFF. The J gene is TRBJ1-4, the V gene TRBV13; perhaps TRBD1 as D (5 bases). The ends were cut back, 6 bases at V and 3 bases at J, with 14 bases in the middle. The CDR3 covers 15 residues. Germline V lookup: CDR1 PRHDT, CDR2 FYEKMQ (reference sequence). The full variable domain, rest sourced from reference TRBV13 and TRBJ1-4, is AAGVIQSPRHLIKEKRETATLKCYPIPRHDTVYWYQQGPGQDPQFLISFYEKMQSDKGSIPDRFSAQQFSDYHSELNMSSLELGDSALYFCASRLTALANEKLFFGSGTQLSVL.

The CDR3 coding sequence is TGTGCCAGTAGTCTTAAAGGCTCCTACGAGCAGTACTTC. Its translation is CASSLKGSYEQYF. The chain recombines TRBV19 with TRBJ2-7; D ambiguous. Germline CDR1 is LNHDA and CDR2 is SQIVND (reference sequence). The CDR3 is 13 residues long. The ends were cut back, 5 bases at V and 0 bases at J, with 8 bases in the middle.

Only a few counts were recorded for this clone. This sequence joins TRBV7-2 and TRBJ1-5, with 10 bases aligning to TRBD1. The CDR3 extends over 16 amino acids. Looked up from germline, CDR1 is SGHTA and CDR2 is FQGNSA. The V and J ends lost 5 bases and 0 bases, in that order; junction bases with no gene match: 4. The CDR3 DNA reads as TGTGCCAGCAGCACCTGGACAGGGGGTAGCAATCAGCCCCAGCATTTT. It yields the protein CASSTWTGGSNQPQHF.

The V and J genes are TRBV27 and TRBJ2-2, with a tentative D call TRBD2 (6 bases). CDR1 is MNHEY and CDR2 is SMNVEV in the germline V gene (reference sequence). CDR3 length: 17 amino acids. V was clipped by 0 bases and J by 0 bases, with 11 bases between them. CDR3 bases: TGTGCCAGCAGTTTATCAGGGCGGGGAACGAACACCGGGGAGCTGTTTTTT. Its translation is CASSLSGRGTNTGELFF.

The rearrangement links TRBV12-3 or TRBV12-4 to TRBJ2-2, with D unresolved. CDR3 length: 11 amino acids. V lost 1 base to trimming and J lost 9 bases, with 3 bases between them. The CDR3 loop reads CASSLVRELFF. In DNA form, the CDR3 reads TGTGCCAGCAGTTTAGTCCGGGAGCTGTTTTTT.

The chain employs TRBV19 and TRBJ2-5, with TRBD1 as a possible D gene (7 bases). Germline CDR1 and CDR2: LNHDA and SQIVND (reference sequence). The CDR3 is 14 residues long. The V end lost 4 bases, the J end lost 5 bases, and 14 bases lay between the germline ends. The CDR3 is CASSKSTGRETQYF. For the CDR3, the DNA is TGTGCCAGTAGTAAATCGACAGGGAGGGAGACCCAGTACTTC.

The J gene is TRBJ1-3, the V gene TRBV30; D perhaps matches TRBD1 (6 bases). Germline CDR1 is GTSNPN and CDR2 is SVGIG (reference sequence). The ends were cut back, 0 bases at V and 4 bases at J, with 13 bases in the middle. There are 15 residues in the CDR3. The CDR3 bases are TGTGCCTGGAGTGTAGACTGGGACAAAGGAAACACCATATATTTT. Residues: CAWSVDWDKGNTIYF.

The chain uses TRBV3-1 (or the pseudogene TRBV3-2) and TRBJ2-7, with D possibly being TRBD1 or TRBD2 (6 bases each). Trimming took off 3 bases at V and 7 bases at J, with 13 bases between the two ends. CDR3 length: 13 amino acids. CDR1 is LGHDT and CDR2 is YNNKEL in the germline V gene (reference sequence). In nucleotides, the CDR3 is TGTGCCAGCAGCCATGGGGGGCTACGGGAGCAGTACTTC. Translation gives CASSHGGLREQYF.

The V gene is TRBV5-8, the J gene TRBJ1-6; no definite D call. This CDR3 spans 16 amino acids. Germline CDR1 and CDR2: SGHTS and YDEGEE. The ends were cut back, 4 bases at V and 9 bases at J, with 20 bases in the middle. The CDR3 here is CASSIYQSVGSSPLHF. CDR3 nucleotides: TGTGCCAGCAGCATTTACCAGAGTGTGGGGAGTTCACCCCTCCACTTT.

CDR3 sequence (DNA): TGTGCCAGCAGCCAAGGACAGCTTACCGTCTATGGCTACACCTTC. It encodes CASSQGQLTVYGYTF. V is TRBV14 and J is TRBJ1-2; D possibly corresponds to TRBD1 (5 bases). The CDR3 contains 15 residues. Germline V gives CDR1 SGHDN, CDR2 FVKESK. V was cut by 1 base and J by 4 bases, with 13 bases left in between.

V usage is TRBV6-5 and J usage is TRBJ2-7, with D possibly matching TRBD1 (5 bases). The CDR3 sequence is 14 residues long. Germline CDR1 MNHEY, CDR2 SVGAGI. Trimming left V 6 bases short and J 2 bases short, with 14 bases between. The CDR3 nucleotides are TGTGCCAGCAGCCTGACAGCTTCCGCCTACGAGCAGTACTTC. It yields the protein CASSLTASAYEQYF.

The J gene is TRBJ2-1, the V gene TRBV9; a weak D match, TRBD2 (6 bases). V lost 0 bases and J 2 bases, leaving 18 bases between the germline ends. CDR1 and CDR2 from the germline V gene are SGDLS and YYNGEE. This CDR3 region has 18 residues. CDR3 in amino acids: CASSVATGRGPTYNEQFF. In DNA, the CDR3 is TGTGCCAGCAGCGTAGCTACGGGGCGGGGCCCTACCTACAATGAGCAGTTCTTC. The full variable domain, in which reference TRBV9 and TRBJ2-1 provide the parts outside the CDR3, is DSGVTQTPKHLITATGQRVTLRCSPRSGDLSVYWYQQSLDQGLQFLIQYYNGEERAKGNILERFSAQQFPDLHSELNLSSLELGDSALYFCASSVATGRGPTYNEQFFGPGTRLTVL.

The chain has TRBV27 and TRBJ2-7, with a tentative D call TRBD2 (5 bases). V lost 2 bases and J 2 bases, leaving 16 bases between the germline ends. Germline V lookup: CDR1 MNHEY, CDR2 SMNVEV (reference sequence). The CDR3 loop spans 16 amino acids. This CDR3 reads CASSLRGHTKTYEQYF. The CDR3 bases are TGTGCCAGCAGTTTAAGAGGGCATACCAAAACCTACGAGCAGTACTTC.